The clone carrying this TCR beta chain was picked up a small number of times. From the 5' RACE reads, TCRdb called clonotypes with MiXCR, one entry per CDR3 protein. The data show some 320,000 distinct CDR3 sequences, about 4% seen once. This sample is drawn from a study of T cells after yellow fever vaccination. The CDR3 consists of 19 residues. Germline V CDR1 and CDR2: SEHNR, FQNEAQ (reference sequence). The V and J ends lost 6 bases and 8 bases, in that order; junction bases with no gene match: 24. This receptor was taken from a young man who received the YFV17D yellow fever vaccine. This chain uses TRBV7-9 with TRBJ1-4, with 7 bases that match TRBD1. Sequenced material: PBMCs, taken 5 days after the yellow fever booster vaccination. DNA of the CDR3: TGTGCCAGCAGTCATACCGGGACAGCGCGAACCAACTCGGACGAAAAACTGTTTTTT. It encodes CASSHTGTARTNSDEKLFF.